Following are 23 T cell receptor beta chains from one sample sequenced in a study of blood T cells in healthy people across ages. Through a sample-barcoded 5' primer and a J-beta primer mix, a second PCR was run for 7 to 11 cycles. TCRdb ran MiXCR on the 5' RACE reads and lists one entry per CDR3 protein. The sample lists about 1.8 million distinct CDR3 sequences, roughly 50% occurring once. The sequenced sample consisted of blood. All receptors come from a woman in her thirties or forties in good health.

This chain links TRBV7-2 with TRBJ2-4, with 12 bases that match TRBD2. The J call may be wrong; the DNA end is better matched by TRBJ2-7. Per the germline V gene, CDR1 is SGHTA and CDR2 is FQGNSA. The CDR3 is made up of 16 amino acids. The CDR3: CASSLSSGRVAYEQYF. The CDR3, as DNA: TGTGCCAGCAGCTTATCTAGCGGGAGGGTCGCCTACGAGCAGTACTTC.

The chain uses TRBV7-2 and TRBJ2-3; the match to TRBD2 covers 13 bases. The V gene's germline CDR1 is SGHTA and CDR2 FQGNSA. The CDR3 has 20 amino acids. Trimming removed 5 bases from V and 0 bases from J; junction bases left unmatched: 14. CDR3 sequence: CASSPPARLAGGGSTDTQYF. As DNA, the CDR3 is TGTGCCAGCAGCCCCCCTGCCCGACTAGCGGGGGGAGGGAGCACAGATACGCAGTATTTT.

J is TRBJ2-1 and V is TRBV5-5; 10 nucleotides line up with TRBD1. The DNA end is more similar to TRBJ2-7, so the J call may be wrong. The CDR3 is 15 residues long. Per the germline V gene, CDR1 is SGHKS and CDR2 is YYEKEE (reference sequence). This CDR3 is CASSAGTGAYNEQYF. CDR3 coding DNA: TGTGCCAGCAGCGCCGGGACAGGGGCCTACAATGAGCAGTACTTC.

This clonotype was counted at least ten times. The chain employs TRBV7-2 and TRBJ2-7; D remains unclear. Deletions cut 2 bases from V and 3 bases from J, with 2 bases between. CDR1 and CDR2 (germline): SGHTA, FQGNSA. The CDR3 is made up of 11 amino acids. The CDR3 nucleotides read TGTGCCAGCAGCTTACTCTACGAGCAGTACTTC. Protein: CASSLLYEQYF.

V and J are TRBV5-5 and TRBJ2-5; D remains ambiguous. The CDR3 consists of 14 residues. V shed 6 bases and J shed 2 bases, with 14 bases lying between them. The germline V gene has CDR1 SGHKS and CDR2 YYEKEE (reference sequence). The CDR3 nucleotides are TGTGCCAGCACCGGGCGCAGTGCTCAAGAGACCCAGTACTTC. This translates into CASTGRSAQETQYF.

This chain connects TRBV6-5 to TRBJ2-1; no clear D. The CDR3 runs to 12 residues. V was pared by 7 bases and J by 3 bases, with 7 bases between. Germline V CDR1 and CDR2: MNHEY, SVGAGI. The CDR3 coding sequence is TGTGCCAGCACCGGCAACTACAATGAGCAGTTCTTC. Translating it yields CASTGNYNEQFF.

This clonotype has just a few counts. The chain is built from TRBV4-3 and TRBJ2-1; the D is unclear. Trimming cost V 0 bases and J 2 bases, with 11 bases left between them. This CDR3 has 16 residues. Looked up from germline, CDR1 is LGHNA and CDR2 is YSLEER. This CDR3 is CASSQENLGTYNEQFF. CDR3 DNA sequence: TGCGCCAGCAGCCAAGAGAATCTGGGGACCTACAATGAGCAGTTCTTC.

The chain has TRBV4-3 and TRBJ2-4; D unresolved. CDR1 is LGHNA, CDR2 YSLEER, per germline. The CDR3 length is 13 residues. Trimming removed 1 base at V and 8 bases at J, with 9 bases between. The DNA of the CDR3 is TGCGCCAGCAGCCAAGGACCCGGTGACATTCAGTACTTC. This gives the protein CASSQGPGDIQYF.

This clonotype appeared a few times. The rearrangement links TRBV5-1 to TRBJ2-1, with D possibly TRBD2 on 5 matching bases. The CDR3 loop spans 13 amino acids. Germline V gene lookup returns CDR1 SGHRS and CDR2 YFSETQ. With 4 bases removed from V and 8 bases from J, the gap between germline ends came to 13 bases. The DNA for the CDR3 is TGCGCCAGCAGCCCACTAGGTGCGTATGAGCAGTTCTTC. Encoded protein: CASSPLGAYEQFF.

V gene TRBV14 combines with J gene TRBJ2-1, with 9 bases that match TRBD1. The ends lost 6 bases at V and 3 bases at J; junction bases unmatched: 15. The CDR3 consists of 18 residues. CDR1 is SGHDN and CDR2 is FVKESK in the germline V gene. CDR3 coding DNA: TGTGCCAGCAGTTCGATGGGGGGACAGGGAAGAGTCTACAATGAGCAGTTCTTC. Translation gives CASSSMGGQGRVYNEQFF.

The rearrangement joins TRBV11-2 to TRBJ1-5, with D unresolved. The CDR3 sequence is 13 residues long. Germline-derived CDR1 and CDR2 are SGHAT and FQNNGV. V was trimmed by 6 bases and J by 8 bases, leaving 14 bases between them. CDR3 amino acids: CASSRGAMEPQHF. The CDR3 DNA reads TGTGCCAGCAGTCGGGGTGCCATGGAGCCCCAGCATTTT.

This clonotype was counted between two and nine times. The chain joins TRBV12-3 or TRBV12-4 to TRBJ1-2, with a tentative D call TRBD1 (5 bases). Between the trimmed V and J ends, which lost 2 bases and 8 bases, there was a span of 15 bases. This CDR3 region has 14 residues. CDR3 bases: TGTGCCAGCAGTTTACAAGGGGCGGTCGGGGGCTACACCTTC. The encoded protein is CASSLQGAVGGYTF.

This clonotype was detected only a few times. The chain couples TRBV20-1 to TRBJ2-7, with D possibly being TRBD1 or TRBD2 (6 bases each). Trimming removed 1 base at V and 3 bases at J, with 13 bases between. Germline V gene lookup returns CDR1 DFQATT and CDR2 SNEGSKA (reference sequence). The length of the CDR3 is 14 residues. The CDR3 DNA is TGCAGTGCTAGAGTTCCGGGGGCTAGCTACGAGCAGTACTTC. Translating it yields CSARVPGASYEQYF.

This clonotype was observed a few times. The rearrangement links TRBV11-2 to TRBJ2-7, with TRBD2 as a possible D gene (6 bases). Deletions cut 0 bases from V and 1 base from J, with 13 bases between. This CDR3 has 16 residues. CDR1 is SGHAT, CDR2 FQNNGV, per germline. This CDR3 is CASSLEGGRLSYEQYF. DNA for the CDR3: TGTGCCAGCAGCTTAGAGGGGGGACGTCTATCCTACGAGCAGTACTTC.

This clonotype was picked up a small number of times. The J gene is TRBJ1-2, the V gene TRBV12-5, with TRBD1 matching 9 bases. Germline CDR1 is LGHNT and CDR2 is FRNRAP. After removal of 5 bases from V and 4 bases from J, the junction contained 14 bases not matched to a gene. The CDR3 contains 17 residues. CDR3 nucleotide sequence: TGTGCTAGTGGTCTCTACCGGGACAGGGCTAATTTCTATGGCTACACCTTC. Encoded protein: CASGLYRDRANFYGYTF.

The chain uses TRBV10-3 and TRBJ2-1, with D hard to call. Looked up from germline, CDR1 is ENHRY and CDR2 is SYGVKD. V lost 2 bases to trimming and J lost 8 bases, with 10 bases between them. This CDR3 has 13 amino acids. CDR3 sequence: CAISEPGLDEQFF. The CDR3 nucleotides read TGTGCCATCAGTGAGCCTGGCTTAGATGAGCAGTTCTTC.

This clonotype came up many times. The J gene is TRBJ2-3, the V gene TRBV5-1, with D tentatively TRBD1 (5 bases). CDR1 and CDR2 (germline): SGHRS, YFSETQ. V was clipped by 4 bases and J by 0 bases, with 12 bases between them. The CDR3 covers 15 residues. The CDR3 bases are TGCGCCAGCAGCCCCCAGACAGCGAGCACAGATACGCAGTATTTT. It specifies CASSPQTASTDTQYF.

This rearrangement joins TRBV20-1 to TRBJ2-4, with 7 bases aligning to TRBD2. The length of the CDR3 is 13 residues. Looked up from germline, CDR1 is DFQATT and CDR2 is SNEGSKA (reference sequence). The J segment lost 13 bases and the V segment lost 6 bases, leaving 15 bases of the junction unmatched. CDR3 region: CSASPVKEGGQYF. The CDR3 DNA reads as TGCAGTGCCAGCCCGGTGAAGGAGGGAGGGCAGTACTTC.

This chain links TRBV7-9 with TRBJ2-4, with D possibly matching TRBD2 (6 bases). The closer fit of TRBJ2-7 to the DNA end suggests the J call may be wrong. The germline gives CDR1 SEHNR, CDR2 FQNEAQ (reference sequence). The CDR3 spans 14 residues. In DNA form, the CDR3 reads TGTGCCAGCAGCTGGGACTCGGGCGGCTACGAGCAGTACTTC. Protein product: CASSWDSGGYEQYF.

The gene calls are TRBV2 and TRBJ1-2, with a weak D call TRBD1 (6 bases). This CDR3 comprises 14 residues. Trimming cost V 1 base and J 5 bases, with 11 bases left between them. Looked up from germline, CDR1 is SNHLY and CDR2 is FYNNEI. Written as DNA, the CDR3 is TGTGCCAGCAGTGAAGTAACACAGGGTTATGGCTACACCTTC. It translates to CASSEVTQGYGYTF.

This clonotype has more than one count but fewer than ten. The chain links TRBV27 to TRBJ2-6; TRBD1 matches at 8 bases. V shed 5 bases, J shed 0 bases, and the junction held 9 bases outside the gene matches. This CDR3 comprises 18 residues. Germline assignment: CDR1 MNHEY and CDR2 SMNVEV (reference sequence). CDR3 loop: CASSPRGQANSGANVLTF. In DNA form, the CDR3 reads TGTGCCAGCAGTCCAAGGGGACAGGCGAACTCTGGGGCCAACGTCCTGACTTTC.

This clonotype is a singleton in its sample. The chain is built from TRBV11-2 and TRBJ2-1; D is ambiguous. This CDR3 spans 12 amino acids. V lost 3 bases and J 7 bases, leaving 7 bases between the germline ends. Per the germline V gene, CDR1 is SGHAT and CDR2 is FQNNGV. The DNA of the CDR3 is TGTGCCAGCAGCTTCCTGACAAATGAGCAGTTCTTC. Translation gives CASSFLTNEQFF.

This clonotype was detected once. This sequence joins TRBV6-2 or TRBV6-3 and TRBJ1-1; D is possibly TRBD1 (6 bases). There are 16 residues in the CDR3. V lost 2 bases to trimming and J lost 0 bases, with 13 bases between them. CDR1 is MNHEY and CDR2 is SVGEGT in the germline V gene. CDR3 nucleotide sequence: TGTGCCAGCAGTTACACGGACAGAATCTTGAACACTGAAGCTTTCTTT. Encoded protein: CASSYTDRILNTEAFF.